The 26 T cell receptor beta chains below all came from one sample that was sequenced in a study of blood T cell repertoires in COVID-19 (dated by TCRdb to the early 2020s). The library was generated by the immunoSEQ multiplex PCR assay. The clones in this table, taken by TCRdb from immuneACCESS, are in-frame only. Not every clone is retained; where verified, under half of the shortfall comes from an unresolved V gene, and the cause of the rest is unknown. This sample comprises hundreds of thousands of clones, about 86% of them detected only once. Jointly, the top ten make up 2% to 2.5% of the sample. Source material: peripheral blood. These TCRs come from a woman aged 25 to 45 who had recovered from COVID-19.

The chain combines TRBV18 with TRBJ1-1; perhaps TRBD1 as D (5 bases). V lost 3 bases and J 1 base, leaving 9 bases between the germline ends. CDR1 is KGHSH, CDR2 LQKENI, per germline. The CDR3 consists of 14 residues. CDR3 in amino acids: CASSPFGQNTEAFF. CDR3 in DNA: TGTGCCAGCTCACCTTTTGGACAGAACACTGAAGCTTTCTTT.

The chain couples TRBV5-1 to TRBJ1-5, with TRBD1 identical over 7 bases. V was clipped by 4 bases and J by 6 bases; unmatched bases: 7. Germline loops: CDR1 SGHRS, CDR2 YFSETQ. This CDR3 is built from 14 residues. CDR3 region: CASSLGGAGQPQHF. In DNA form, the CDR3 reads TGCGCCAGCAGCCTAGGGGGCGCGGGTCAGCCCCAGCATTTT.

The chain joins TRBV27 to TRBJ2-7; the match to TRBD2 covers 7 bases. V was pared by 2 bases and J by 7 bases, with 5 bases of the junction left unmatched. Germline V gives CDR1 MNHEY, CDR2 SMNVEV (reference sequence). CDR3 length equals 13 residues. Here the CDR3 DNA reads TGTGCCAGCAGTTTAGGGGGGGGTGGTGAGCAGTACTTC. Protein product: CASSLGGGGEQYF.

This clone has only one observation. V is TRBV6-5 and J is TRBJ2-1; D not certain. This CDR3 is 12 amino acids long. Per germline, CDR1 MNHEY and CDR2 SVGAGI. V was trimmed by 7 bases and J by 9 bases, leaving 13 bases between them. CDR3 DNA: TGTGCCAGCACCAGCGTACTGGGTGAGCAGTTCTTC. Protein product: CASTSVLGEQFF.

The chain has TRBV2 and TRBJ2-7; TRBD2 matches 7 bases. CDR1 SNHLY and CDR2 FYNNEI come from the germline V gene. The ends lost 6 bases at V and 2 bases at J; junction bases unmatched: 10. CDR3 length: 15 residues. The CDR3 DNA sequence: TGTGCCAGCAGGGTGTCGACGGGAGGAACCTACGAGCAGTACTTC. It yields the protein CASRVSTGGTYEQYF.

J is TRBJ2-4 and V is TRBV4-3; perhaps TRBD2 as D (5 bases). The germline V gene has CDR1 LGHNA and CDR2 YSLEER. Trimming pared 0 bases from V and 0 bases from J, leaving 15 bases between. The CDR3 contains 18 residues. This CDR3 is CASSQDASRPLAKNIQYF. As DNA, the CDR3 is TGCGCCAGCAGCCAAGATGCTAGCCGACCTCTAGCCAAAAACATTCAGTACTTC.

The gene calls are TRBV18 and TRBJ2-6; TRBD1 aligns across 8 bases. The CDR3 has 16 residues. CDR1 and CDR2 from the germline V gene are KGHSH and LQKENI. The J segment lost 2 bases and the V segment lost 4 bases, leaving 4 bases of the junction unmatched. CDR3: CASSRDRGPGANVLTF. The CDR3 region has the DNA TGTGCCAGCTCACGAGACAGGGGCCCTGGGGCCAACGTCCTGACTTTC.

The J gene is TRBJ2-2, the V gene TRBV27; 8 nucleotides agree with TRBD2. The V segment lost 4 bases and the J segment 4 bases; nucleotides outside the gene matches: 5. CDR3 length: 15 residues. Germline-derived CDR1 and CDR2 are MNHEY and SMNVEV (reference sequence). The CDR3, as DNA: TGTGCCAGCAGTTGGACTAGCCGATCCACCGGGGAGCTGTTTTTT. The encoded protein is CASSWTSRSTGELFF.

The chain combines TRBV2 with TRBJ2-1, with 10 bases fitting TRBD2. The CDR3 is 14 residues long. CDR1 is SNHLY, CDR2 FYNNEI, per germline. The V segment lost 8 bases and the J segment 2 bases; nucleotides outside the gene matches: 3. In nucleotides, the CDR3 is TGTGCCAGCTCAGGACTAGCGGCCTACAATGAGCAGTTCTTC. Its translation: CASSGLAAYNEQFF. Using reference TRBV2 and TRBJ2-1 for the parts outside the CDR3, the full variable domain is EPEVTQTPSHQVTQMGQEVILRCVPISNHLYFYWYRQILGQKVEFLVSFYNNEISEKSEIFDDQFSVERPDGSNFTLKIRSTKLEDSAMYFCASSGLAAYNEQFFGPGTRLTVL.

The genes are TRBV19 and TRBJ1-5, with TRBD1 matching 8 bases. Germline loops: CDR1 LNHDA, CDR2 SQIVND (reference sequence). This CDR3 spans 14 amino acids. V lost 6 bases and J lost 4; bases outside the gene matches: 5. The CDR3 is CASSIRQGNQPQHF. The CDR3 DNA sequence: TGTGCCAGTAGCATAAGACAGGGGAATCAGCCCCAGCATTTT.

This clone came up once. The genes are TRBV12-3 or TRBV12-4 and TRBJ1-3; the D gene is possibly TRBD1 (6 bases). The CDR3 totals 13 residues. The ends were cut back, 4 bases at V and 2 bases at J, with 6 bases in the middle. CDR3 amino acids: CASSSGAGNTIYF. The CDR3 coding sequence is TGTGCCAGCAGTTCAGGGGCTGGAAACACCATATATTTT.

J is TRBJ2-4 and V is TRBV4-2; 7 bases are shared with TRBD1. Germline values: CDR1 LGHNA, CDR2 YNFKEQ. Trimming cost V 0 bases and J 4 bases; bases outside gene matches: 3. The CDR3 spans 15 residues. In DNA form, the CDR3 reads TGTGCCAGCAGCCAAGATGGGACAGTTAAAAACATTCAGTACTTC. Protein: CASSQDGTVKNIQYF.

The CDR3 loop is CASRQISGGAETQYF. CDR3 nucleotide sequence: TGTGCCAGCAGGCAGATTAGCGGGGGGGCAGAGACCCAGTACTTC. The chain recombines TRBV5-5 with TRBJ2-5; 11 bases agree with TRBD2. Looked up from germline, CDR1 is SGHKS and CDR2 is YYEKEE (reference sequence). CDR3 length equals 15 residues. J lost 4 bases, V lost 5 bases, and 7 bases had no gene match. Full variable domain (missing parts from reference TRBV5-5 and TRBJ2-5): DAGVTQSPTHLIKTRGQQVTLRCSPISGHKSVSWYQQVLGQGPQFIFQYYEKEERGRGNFPDRFSARQFPNYSSELNVNALLLGDSALYLCASRQISGGAETQYFGPGTRLLVL.

The rearrangement joins TRBV9 to TRBJ1-6, with D unclear. The CDR3 is made up of 17 amino acids. V lost 2 bases to trimming and J lost 0 bases, with 12 bases between them. Germline CDR1 is SGDLS and CDR2 is YYNGEE. CDR3 bases: TGTGCCAGCAGCGTGCAGGATCAAATCTCCTATAATTCACCCCTCCACTTT. Its translation: CASSVQDQISYNSPLHF.

This CDR3 reads CASSEAAQGEQYF. DNA for the CDR3: TGTGCCAGCAGTGAAGCCGCGCAGGGCGAGCAGTACTTC. This rearrangement joins TRBV2 to TRBJ2-7; D is possibly TRBD1 (5 bases). This CDR3 has 13 amino acids. Trimming took 0 bases from V and 6 from J, leaving 9 bases between them. Germline loops: CDR1 SNHLY, CDR2 FYNNEI.

This clone was observed a handful of times. The V and J genes are TRBV11-2 and TRBJ1-3; a weak D match, TRBD1 (6 bases). Per the germline V gene, CDR1 is SGHAT and CDR2 is FQNNGV. The CDR3 is made up of 17 amino acids. V lost 4 bases, J lost 0 bases, and 16 bases lay in between. Here the CDR3 DNA reads TGTGCCAGCAGCTCCATTAGAGGGGGATACTCTGGAAACACCATATATTTT. Residues: CASSSIRGGYSGNTIYF.

The chain employs TRBV7-8 and TRBJ2-1; D ambiguous. In germline, CDR1 is SGHVS, CDR2 FQNEAQ. CDR3 length: 18 residues. The V and J ends lost 1 base and 0 bases respectively, with 16 bases between them. The CDR3, as DNA: TGTGCCAGCAGCTTAGGTGAAGCGAGCCTTAGCTCCTACAATGAGCAGTTCTTC. Residues: CASSLGEASLSSYNEQFF.

This clone occurred a few times. The gene calls are TRBV11-1 and TRBJ2-1; TRBD2 agrees at 7 bases. V gave up 5 bases and J gave up 7 bases; unmatched junction bases: 8. Per the germline V gene, CDR1 is SGHAT and CDR2 is FQDESV (reference sequence). CDR3 length equals 14 residues. The CDR3 spells CASSPKERGNEQFF. CDR3 in DNA: TGTGCCAGCAGCCCTAAGGAGCGGGGAAATGAGCAGTTCTTC.

This clone was seen a single time. The identical CDR3 is also encoded by other nucleotide sequences in the sample. This chain uses TRBV3-1 (or the pseudogene TRBV3-2) with TRBJ1-1, with 12 bases fitting TRBD1. The CDR3 sequence is 15 residues long. The V segment lost 4 bases and the J segment 5 bases; nucleotides outside the gene matches: 5. Germline V lookup: CDR1 LGHDT, CDR2 YNNKEL (reference sequence). CDR3 in DNA: TGTGCCAGCAGCCCGGGACAGGGGGCGAGAACTGAAGCTTTCTTT. It encodes CASSPGQGARTEAFF.

The rearrangement uses TRBV6-2 or TRBV6-3 and TRBJ1-2, with a tentative D call TRBD1 (5 bases). V lost 7 bases, J lost 2 bases, and 14 bases lay in between. CDR1 is MNHEY and CDR2 is SVGEGT in the germline V gene. CDR3 length: 14 amino acids. Written as DNA, the CDR3 is TGTGCCAGCAACCCAACAGGACGGAACTATGGCTACACCTTC. It specifies CASNPTGRNYGYTF.

CDR3 sequence (DNA): TGCGCCAGCAGGCAAGCGGGGGGGTACCAAGAGACCCAGTACTTC. Amino acid sequence: CASRQAGGYQETQYF. This chain uses TRBV5-1 with TRBJ2-5, with 10 positions matching TRBD2. V dropped 5 bases and J dropped 0; count of bases not matched to a gene: 4. This CDR3 has 15 amino acids. The germline V gene encodes CDR1 SGHRS and CDR2 YFSETQ.

The V and J genes are TRBV9 and TRBJ2-2, with D possibly TRBD2 on 6 matching bases. The CDR3 contains 16 residues. Deletions cut 0 bases from V and 5 bases from J, with 14 bases between. Per the germline V gene, CDR1 is SGDLS and CDR2 is YYNGEE. CDR3 sequence (DNA): TGTGCCAGCAGCGTAGTTGGGACTCCACAAACCGGGGAGCTGTTTTTT. It codes for CASSVVGTPQTGELFF.

V usage is TRBV12-3 or TRBV12-4 and J usage is TRBJ1-1; D gene ambiguous. CDR3 size: 13 residues. Trimming shortened V by 6 bases and J by 7 bases, and 15 bases separated the two germline ends. The CDR3 protein is CASSRWKESEAFF. In DNA, the CDR3 is TGTGCCAGCAGCCGGTGGAAGGAGAGTGAAGCTTTCTTT.

This clone was seen more than once but under ten times. The V gene is TRBV5-1, the J gene TRBJ2-7; D not resolved. V dropped 0 bases and J dropped 0 bases, with 10 bases sitting between them. Germline V gene lookup returns CDR1 SGHRS and CDR2 YFSETQ. The CDR3 totals 15 residues. The CDR3 region has the DNA TGCGCCAGCAGCTTGGTTAACATCGACTCCTACGAGCAGTACTTC. Its protein product is CASSLVNIDSYEQYF.

The chain couples TRBV18 to TRBJ1-1; maybe TRBD1 (5 bases). This CDR3 contains 14 residues. V was pared by 2 bases and J by 3 bases, with 10 bases between. Germline CDR1 reads KGHSH; CDR2 reads LQKENI. CDR3 sequence reads: CASSPDSGDTEAFF. CDR3 bases: TGTGCCAGCTCACCAGATTCGGGGGACACTGAAGCTTTCTTT.

The genes are TRBV6-4 and TRBJ1-6; 7 bases are a match to TRBD1. V was clipped by 6 bases and J by 5 bases; unmatched bases: 4. This CDR3 is built from 14 residues. Germline assignment: CDR1 MRHNA and CDR2 SNTAGT. In DNA, the CDR3 is TGTGCCAGCAGATCCACAGGGGATAATTCACCCCTCCACTTT. It is translated as CASRSTGDNSPLHF.